Following are 10 T cell receptor beta chains from one sample sequenced in a study of cytomegalovirus exposure and HLA in healthy donors. Repertoires were generated with immunoSEQ multiplex PCR, while TCRdb's copy carries only in-frame clones and drops some. The sample has roughly 350,000 clones; 70% to 90% are singletons. Sample: PBMCs. The origin of the receptors is a woman aged 18-30 years in good health and CMV-seronegative.

This sequence joins TRBV2 and TRBJ2-2, with D hard to call. Germline CDR1 and CDR2: SNHLY and FYNNEI. This CDR3 has 14 amino acids. The V end lost 6 bases, the J end lost 6 bases, and 14 bases lay between the germline ends. The CDR3, as DNA: TGTGCCAGCAGCCGCCCTCCAGGCTCCGGGGAGCTGTTTTTT. This encodes CASSRPPGSGELFF.

This chain joins TRBV2 and TRBJ1-2; TRBD1 is a possible D gene (6 bases). CDR1 and CDR2 from the germline V gene are SNHLY and FYNNEI. This CDR3 is 13 amino acids long. V lost 0 bases to trimming and J lost 4 bases, with 6 bases between them. CDR3 loop: CASSEAGAYGYTF. Written as DNA, the CDR3 is TGTGCCAGCAGTGAAGCGGGGGCCTATGGCTACACCTTC.

This chain uses TRBV10-3 with TRBJ2-1; 7 bases align to TRBD2. Germline V gene lookup returns CDR1 ENHRY and CDR2 SYGVKD. The CDR3 covers 14 residues. V shed 7 bases, J shed 8 bases, and the junction held 11 bases outside the gene matches. The CDR3 nucleotides read TGTGCCATCAATAGGGCGGGAGACGTTGATGAGCAGTTCTTC. Translating it yields CAINRAGDVDEQFF.

The chain employs TRBV7-3 and TRBJ2-5; D may be TRBD2 (6 bases). Trimming removed 5 bases from V and 5 bases from J, with 15 bases in between. Germline CDR1 SGHTA, CDR2 FQGTGA. The CDR3 has 14 residues. The CDR3 DNA follows: TGTGCCAGCAGCCAGACTAGTTTTAGGGAGACCCAGTACTTC. Protein product: CASSQTSFRETQYF.

The chain has TRBV6-5 and TRBJ1-4, with 7 nucleotides matching TRBD1. The germline CDR1 and CDR2 sequences are MNHEY and SVGAGI. CDR3 length: 13 amino acids. The junction had 5 bases not matched to a gene; V was cut back by 8 bases and J by 5 bases. The CDR3 protein is CASAGQANEKLFF. CDR3 coding DNA: TGTGCCAGCGCCGGACAGGCGAATGAAAAACTGTTTTTT.

The chain recombines TRBV6-1 with TRBJ1-1; 7 bases agree with TRBD1. This CDR3 contains 14 residues. Losses at the gene ends were 4 bases for V and 1 base for J; bases not matched to a gene: 3. Germline V gene sequence: CDR1 MNHNS, CDR2 SASEGT. The CDR3, as DNA: TGTGCCAGCAGTGGGGGACAGCCGAACACTGAAGCTTTCTTT. Its translation is CASSGGQPNTEAFF.

This chain links TRBV29-1 with TRBJ2-7; tentatively, D is TRBD2 (6 bases). Germline V gene data show CDR1 as SQVTM and CDR2 as ANQGSEA. The CDR3 sequence is 14 residues long. The germline V and J ends were trimmed by 4 bases and 2 bases, with 15 bases remaining between them. CDR3 in amino acids: CSVVPGTGAYEQYF. CDR3 DNA sequence: TGCAGCGTTGTCCCCGGGACTGGGGCCTACGAGCAGTACTTC.

The gene calls are TRBV11-2 and TRBJ2-1, with 8 bases lining up with TRBD1. The germline V gene has CDR1 SGHAT and CDR2 FQNNGV. The V segment lost 1 base and the J segment 6 bases; nucleotides outside the gene matches: 5. There are 15 residues in the CDR3. CDR3 in amino acids: CASSLGRGPSNEQFF. In DNA form, the CDR3 reads TGTGCCAGCAGCTTAGGCAGGGGGCCTTCCAATGAGCAGTTCTTC.

This rearrangement joins TRBV5-1 to TRBJ2-2, with D possibly being TRBD1 (5 bases). In germline, CDR1 is SGHRS, CDR2 YFSETQ. This CDR3 spans 13 amino acids. Trimming pared 5 bases from V and 3 bases from J, leaving 8 bases between. As DNA, the CDR3 is TGCGCCAGCAGGTTAGGGGACACCGGGGAGCTGTTTTTT. Encoded protein: CASRLGDTGELFF.

The sample holds a few counts of this clone. The rearrangement links TRBV4-1 to TRBJ2-5; 7 bases are a match to TRBD1. The CDR3 extends over 13 amino acids. V trimming: 4 bases; J trimming: 3 bases; junction bases outside the gene matches: 2. Germline assignment: CDR1 MGHRA and CDR2 YSYEKL. The CDR3 sequence: CASSRQGEETQYF. The CDR3 DNA reads as TGCGCCAGCAGCCGTCAGGGGGAAGAGACCCAGTACTTC.